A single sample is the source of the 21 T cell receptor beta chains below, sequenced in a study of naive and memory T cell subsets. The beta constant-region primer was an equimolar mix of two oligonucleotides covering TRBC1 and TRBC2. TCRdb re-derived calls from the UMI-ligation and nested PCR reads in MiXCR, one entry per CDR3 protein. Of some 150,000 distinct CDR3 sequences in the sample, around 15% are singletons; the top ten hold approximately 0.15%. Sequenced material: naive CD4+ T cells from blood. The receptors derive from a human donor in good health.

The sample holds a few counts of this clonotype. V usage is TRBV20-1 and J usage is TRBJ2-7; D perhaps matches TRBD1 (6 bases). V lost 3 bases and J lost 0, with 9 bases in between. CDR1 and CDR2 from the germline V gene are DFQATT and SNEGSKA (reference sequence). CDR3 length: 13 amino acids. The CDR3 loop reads CSASSGDSYEQYF. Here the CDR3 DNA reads TGCAGTGCTAGTTCAGGGGACTCCTACGAGCAGTACTTC.

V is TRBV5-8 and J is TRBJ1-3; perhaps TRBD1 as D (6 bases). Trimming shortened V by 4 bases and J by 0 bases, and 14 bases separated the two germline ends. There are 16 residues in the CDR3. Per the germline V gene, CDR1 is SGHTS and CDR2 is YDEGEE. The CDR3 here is CASSRGGHNSGNTIYF. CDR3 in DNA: TGTGCCAGCAGCCGCGGGGGGCACAACTCTGGAAACACCATATATTTT.

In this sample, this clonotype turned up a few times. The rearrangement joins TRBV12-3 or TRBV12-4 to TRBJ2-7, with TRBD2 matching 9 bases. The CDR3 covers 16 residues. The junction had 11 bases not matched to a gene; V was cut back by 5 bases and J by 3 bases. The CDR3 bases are TGTGCCAGCAGTCCCCGAGAGTTAGCGGGAGTCTACGAGCAGTACTTC. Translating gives CASSPRELAGVYEQYF.

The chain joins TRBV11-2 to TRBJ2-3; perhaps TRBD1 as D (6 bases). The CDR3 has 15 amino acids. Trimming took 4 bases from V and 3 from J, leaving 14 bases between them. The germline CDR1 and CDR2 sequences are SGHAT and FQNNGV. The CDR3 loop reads CASSYRDIGTDTQYF. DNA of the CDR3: TGTGCCAGCAGCTACCGGGACATAGGAACAGATACGCAGTATTTT.

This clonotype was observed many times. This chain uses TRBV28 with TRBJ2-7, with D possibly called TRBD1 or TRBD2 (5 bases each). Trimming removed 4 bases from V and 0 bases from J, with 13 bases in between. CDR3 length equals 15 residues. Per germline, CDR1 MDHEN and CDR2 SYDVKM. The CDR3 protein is CASSSGTPSSYEQYF. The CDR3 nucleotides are TGTGCCAGCAGTTCCGGGACGCCTAGCTCCTACGAGCAGTACTTC.

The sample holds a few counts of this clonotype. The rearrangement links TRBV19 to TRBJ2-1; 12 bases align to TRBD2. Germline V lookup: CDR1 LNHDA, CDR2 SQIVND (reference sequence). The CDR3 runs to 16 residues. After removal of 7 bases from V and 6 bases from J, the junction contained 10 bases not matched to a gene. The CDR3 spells CASIPAWTSGTNEQFF. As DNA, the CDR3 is TGTGCCAGTATCCCCGCCTGGACTAGCGGGACCAATGAGCAGTTCTTC. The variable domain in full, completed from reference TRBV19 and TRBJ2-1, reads DGGITQSPKYLFRKEGQNVTLSCEQNLNHDAMYWYRQDPGQGLRLIYYSQIVNDFQKGDIAEGYSVSREKKESFPLTVTSAQKNPTAFYLCASIPAWTSGTNEQFFGPGTRLTVL.

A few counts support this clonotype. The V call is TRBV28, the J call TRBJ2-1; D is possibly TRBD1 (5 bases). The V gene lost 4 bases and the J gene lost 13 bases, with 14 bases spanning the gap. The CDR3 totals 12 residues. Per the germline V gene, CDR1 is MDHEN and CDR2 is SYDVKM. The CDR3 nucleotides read TGTGCCAGCAGTTCCGACAGCGCATTACAGTTCTTC. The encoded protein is CASSSDSALQFF.

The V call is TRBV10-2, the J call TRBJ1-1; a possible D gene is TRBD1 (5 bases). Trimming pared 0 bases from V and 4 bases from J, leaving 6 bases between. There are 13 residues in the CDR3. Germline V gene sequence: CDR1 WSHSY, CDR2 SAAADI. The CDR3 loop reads CASSESGATEAFF. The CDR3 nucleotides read TGCGCCAGCAGTGAGTCAGGGGCCACTGAAGCTTTCTTT.

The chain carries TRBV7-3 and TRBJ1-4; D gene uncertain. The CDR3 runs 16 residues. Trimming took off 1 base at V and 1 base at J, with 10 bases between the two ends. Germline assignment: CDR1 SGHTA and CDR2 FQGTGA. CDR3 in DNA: TGTGCCAGCAGCTTAAGCGGGCGGGGAACTAATGAAAAACTGTTTTTT. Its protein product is CASSLSGRGTNEKLFF. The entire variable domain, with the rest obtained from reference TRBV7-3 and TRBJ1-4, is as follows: GAGVSQTPSNKVTEKGKYVELRCDPISGHTALYWYRQSLGQGPEFLIYFQGTGAADDSGLPNDRFFAVRPEGSVSTLKIQRTERGDSAVYLCASSLSGRGTNEKLFFGSGTQLSVL.

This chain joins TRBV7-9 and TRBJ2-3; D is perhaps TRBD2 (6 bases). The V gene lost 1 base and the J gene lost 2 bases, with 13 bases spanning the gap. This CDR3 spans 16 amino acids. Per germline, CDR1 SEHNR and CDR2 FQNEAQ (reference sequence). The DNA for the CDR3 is TGTGCCAGCAGCTTAGGGGTTAGCGGCTTCACAGATACGCAGTATTTT. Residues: CASSLGVSGFTDTQYF. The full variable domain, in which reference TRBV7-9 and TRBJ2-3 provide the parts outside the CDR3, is DTGVSQNPRHKITKRGQNVTFRCDPISEHNRLYWYRQTLGQGPEFLTYFQNEAQLEKSRLLSDRFSAERPKGSFSTLEIQRTEQGDSAMYLCASSLGVSGFTDTQYFGPGTRLTVL.

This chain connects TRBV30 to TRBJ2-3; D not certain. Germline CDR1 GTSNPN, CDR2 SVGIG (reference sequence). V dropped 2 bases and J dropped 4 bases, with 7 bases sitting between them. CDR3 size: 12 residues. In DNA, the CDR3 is TGTGCCTGGAGTTCGGGTTCAGATACGCAGTATTTT. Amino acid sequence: CAWSSGSDTQYF.

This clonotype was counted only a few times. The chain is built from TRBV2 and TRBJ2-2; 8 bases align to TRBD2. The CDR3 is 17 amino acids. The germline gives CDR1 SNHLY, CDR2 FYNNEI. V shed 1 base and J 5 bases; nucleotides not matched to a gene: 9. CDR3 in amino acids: CASSEEVVGRGTGELFF. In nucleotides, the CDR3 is TGTGCCAGCAGTGAAGAAGTGGTCGGGAGGGGAACCGGGGAGCTGTTTTTT.

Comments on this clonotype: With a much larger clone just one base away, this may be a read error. CDR3 DNA: TGTGCCAGAAGTGAAAGGACAGGAGACTATGGCTACACCTTC. Translated: CARSERTGDYGYTF. The rearrangement uses TRBV2 and TRBJ1-2; 7 bases line up with TRBD1. Germline assignment: CDR1 SNHLY and CDR2 FYNNEI. This CDR3 has 14 amino acids.

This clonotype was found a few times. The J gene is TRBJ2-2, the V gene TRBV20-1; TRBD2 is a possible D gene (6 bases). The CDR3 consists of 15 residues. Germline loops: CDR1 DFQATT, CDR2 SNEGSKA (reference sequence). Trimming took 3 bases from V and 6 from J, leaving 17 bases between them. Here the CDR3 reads CSASRIGRAAGELFF. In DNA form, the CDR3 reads TGCAGTGCTAGTCGTATCGGGAGAGCGGCCGGGGAGCTGTTTTTT.

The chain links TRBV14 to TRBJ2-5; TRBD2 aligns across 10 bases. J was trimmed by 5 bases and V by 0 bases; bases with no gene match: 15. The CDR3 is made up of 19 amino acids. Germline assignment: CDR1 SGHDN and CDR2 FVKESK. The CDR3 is CASSQDWGALAGAAETQYF. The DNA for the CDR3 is TGTGCCAGCAGCCAAGATTGGGGGGCCCTAGCGGGAGCAGCGGAGACCCAGTACTTC.

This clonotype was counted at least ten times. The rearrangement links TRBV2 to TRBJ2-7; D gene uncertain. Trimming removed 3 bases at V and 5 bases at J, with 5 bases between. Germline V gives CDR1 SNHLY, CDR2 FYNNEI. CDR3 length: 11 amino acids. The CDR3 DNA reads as TGTGCCAGCAGTGATCCAGACGAGCAGTACTTC. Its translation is CASSDPDEQYF. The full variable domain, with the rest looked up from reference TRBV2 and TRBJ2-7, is EPEVTQTPSHQVTQMGQEVILRCVPISNHLYFYWYRQILGQKVEFLVSFYNNEISEKSEIFDDQFSVERPDGSNFTLKIRSTKLEDSAMYFCASSDPDEQYFGPGTRLTVT.

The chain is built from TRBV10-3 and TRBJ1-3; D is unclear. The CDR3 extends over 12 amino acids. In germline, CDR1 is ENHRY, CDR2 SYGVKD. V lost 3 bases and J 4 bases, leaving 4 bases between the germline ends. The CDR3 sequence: CAISDAGNTIYF. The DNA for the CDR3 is TGTGCCATCAGTGACGCCGGAAACACCATATATTTT.

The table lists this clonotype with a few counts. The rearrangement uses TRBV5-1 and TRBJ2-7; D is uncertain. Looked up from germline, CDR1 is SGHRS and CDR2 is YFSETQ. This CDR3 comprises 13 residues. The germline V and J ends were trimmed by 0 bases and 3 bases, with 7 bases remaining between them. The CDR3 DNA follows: TGCGCCAGCAGCTTGGAAGTACGCTACGAGCAGTACTTC. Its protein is CASSLEVRYEQYF.

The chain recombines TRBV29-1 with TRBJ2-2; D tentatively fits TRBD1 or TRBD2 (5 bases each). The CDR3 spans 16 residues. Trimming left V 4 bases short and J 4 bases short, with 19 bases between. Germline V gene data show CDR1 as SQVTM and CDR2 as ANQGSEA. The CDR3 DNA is TGCAGCGTTGGGGGATGGGTGGCAGGGAGCACCGGGGAGCTGTTTTTT. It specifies CSVGGWVAGSTGELFF.

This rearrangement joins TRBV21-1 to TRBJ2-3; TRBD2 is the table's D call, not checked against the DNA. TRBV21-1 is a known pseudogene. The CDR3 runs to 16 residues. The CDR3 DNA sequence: TGTGCCAGCAGCCCCGGGACTAGCGGGAGAGCTGATACGCAGTATTTT. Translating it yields CASSPGTSGRADTQYF.

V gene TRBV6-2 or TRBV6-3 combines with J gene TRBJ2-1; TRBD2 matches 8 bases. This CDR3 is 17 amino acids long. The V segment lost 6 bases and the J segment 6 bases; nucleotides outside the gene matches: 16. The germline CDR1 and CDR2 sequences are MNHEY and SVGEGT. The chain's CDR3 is CASSRPGGTTATNEQFF. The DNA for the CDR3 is TGTGCCAGCAGCCGCCCGGGAGGGACAACGGCCACCAATGAGCAGTTCTTC.